A selection of T cell receptor beta chains follows, all from one sample in a study of long-term antiretroviral therapy in people with HIV. Method: immunoSEQ multiplex PCR; TCRdb's copy keeps in-frame clones and lacks some. Of about 34,000 clones listed, approximately 93% are singletons. The sample here was unsorted PBMCs, taken 5 to 5.5 years after starting antiretroviral therapy. The receptors derive from a woman between 50 and 59 years old with HIV. CDR3s include the opening cysteine and the closing phenylalanine or tryptophan. The D gene is left open where the match is weak. The listing skips clone size in some rows; elsewhere it reads once, few, many or a size class.

>TRBD2|TRBV5-8|-|TRBJ2-5
CASSSPGGAETQYF
TGTGCCAGCAGCTCACCGGGGGGTGCGGAGACCCAGTACTTC
>-|TRBV5-6|-|TRBJ2-5
CASRSGLLIQETQYF
TGTGCCAGCAGATCGGGACTCCTAATCCAAGAGACCCAGTACTTC
>-|TRBV7-2|-|TRBJ1-1
CASSLTGGDTEAFF
TGTGCCAGCAGCTTAACGGGGGGTGACACTGAAGCTTTCTTT
>-|TRBV4-3|-|TRBJ1-6
CASSQVRGYCETPLHF
TGCGCCAGCAGCCAAGTCCGGGGGTACTGTGAAACACCCCTCCACTTT
>-|TRBV11-2|once|TRBJ1-3
CASNLGGSGNTIYF
TGTGCCAGCAACCTAGGGGGGTCTGGAAACACCATATATTTT
>-|TRBV30|-|TRBJ1-4
CAGRQTNEKLFF
TGTGCCGGGAGGCAGACTAATGAAAAACTGTTTTTT
>-|TRBV2|few|TRBJ2-7
CASTKEGLGESEQYF
TGTGCCAGCACTAAAGAGGGGCTGGGGGAATCCGAGCAGTACTTC
>TRBD2|TRBV11-2|-|TRBJ2-7
CASSPTGRLAPYEQYF
TGTGCCAGCAGCCCAACCGGGAGGTTGGCCCCCTACGAGCAGTACTTC
>-|TRBV5-6|-|TRBJ1-1
CASSFGNMNTEAFF
TGTGCCAGCAGCTTTGGGAATATGAACACTGAAGCTTTCTTT
>-|TRBV5-1|-|TRBJ2-1
CASSLESSSYNEQFF
TGCGCCAGCAGCTTGGAGAGTAGTTCCTACAATGAGCAGTTCTTC
>-|TRBV27|-|TRBJ2-5
CASSPLDSEETQYF
TGTGCCAGCAGCCCCCTCGACAGCGAAGAGACCCAGTACTTC
>TRBD2|TRBV7-2|once|TRBJ2-1
CASSLASGGTYNEQFF
TGTGCCAGCAGCTTAGCGAGCGGGGGGACCTACAATGAGCAGTTCTTC
>TRBD1|TRBV2|-|TRBJ2-5
CASSTGGQGRGETQYF
TGTGCCAGCAGTACGGGGGGACAGGGGAGAGGGGAGACCCAGTACTTC
>TRBD1|TRBV11-2|-|TRBJ1-2
CASSSTRTGYGYTF
TGTGCCAGCAGCTCAACTAGGACAGGCTATGGCTACACCTTC
>TRBD1|TRBV7-6|-|TRBJ2-1
CASTDRGDNEQFF
TGTGCCAGCACGGACAGGGGAGACAATGAGCAGTTCTTC
>-|TRBV13|-|TRBJ2-2
CASSFAPDGGYRRELFF
TGTGCCAGCAGCTTTGCACCAGACGGGGGATACAGGAGGGAGCTGTTTTTT
>-|TRBV5-4|-|TRBJ1-3
CASSSQTGFGNTIYF
TGTGCCAGCAGCTCGCAGACAGGATTTGGAAACACCATATATTTT
>-|TRBV9|-|TRBJ2-7
CASSTTSASEQYF
TGTGCCAGCAGCACCACCTCGGCATCCGAGCAGTACTTC
>-|TRBV9|-|TRBJ2-5
CASSVVGEVGTQYF
TGTGCCAGCAGCGTAGTGGGGGAGGTAGGGACCCAGTACTTC
>TRBD1|TRBV27|once|TRBJ1-5
CASSPRTGAMSNQPQHF
TGTGCCAGCAGTCCTCGGACAGGGGCAATGAGCAATCAGCCCCAGCATTTT
>-|TRBV2|-|TRBJ2-7
CASSEYKGGEQYF
TGTGCCAGCAGTGAATATAAGGGTGGCGAGCAGTACTTC
>-|TRBV6-6|once|TRBJ2-7
CASSYSAGEQYF
TGTGCCAGCAGTTACTCGGCGGGCGAGCAGTACTTC
>TRBD2|TRBV2|once|TRBJ2-1
CASATGGNNEQFF
TGTGCCAGCGCGACGGGAGGGAACAATGAGCAGTTCTTC
>-|TRBV29-1|-|TRBJ1-2
CSVEDGYTF
TGCAGCGTTGAAGATGGCTACACCTTC
>-|TRBV11-3|-|TRBJ2-1
CASSLSEGMSSYNEQFF
TGTGCCAGCAGCTTATCCGAGGGGATGAGCTCCTACAATGAGCAGTTCTTC
>-|TRBV5-1|-|TRBJ1-3
CASSLDASGSGNTIYF
TGCGCCAGCAGCTTGGACGCGTCCGGCTCTGGAAACACCATATATTTT
>-|TRBV10-3|-|TRBJ2-6
CAISESEGSGANVLTF
TGTGCCATCAGTGAGTCGGAGGGATCTGGGGCCAACGTCCTGACTTTC
>-|TRBV5-1|-|TRBJ1-1
CASSLGREDTEAFF
TGCGCCAGCAGCTTGGGTAGGGAGGACACTGAAGCTTTCTTT
>TRBD1|TRBV19|-|TRBJ2-2
CASRTGTGVTGELFF
TGTGCCAGCAGGACCGGGACAGGAGTGACCGGGGAGCTGTTTTTT
>-|TRBV5-4|-|TRBJ1-4
CASSYPGGEKLFF
TGTGCCAGCAGCTACCCGGGAGGTGAAAAACTGTTTTTT
>TRBD2|TRBV19|-|TRBJ2-3
CASRLAGGPTDTQYF
TGTGCCAGCCGTCTAGCGGGGGGCCCCACAGATACGCAGTATTTT